The following is a T cell receptor (beta chain) sequence with its context. As yet, its antigen is unknown. Semi-nested PCR with Nested Universal Primer A followed constant-region reverse priming of full-length variable regions. TCRdb ran MiXCR on the 5' RACE reads and lists one entry per CDR3 protein. The repertoire consists of a few thousand distinct CDR3 sequences, with 69% occurring once and the leading ten covering 3.5% to 5%. The CDR3 is made up of 16 amino acids. CDR1 is SQVTM, CDR2 ANQGSEA, per germline. The J segment lost 7 bases and the V segment lost 4 bases, leaving 14 bases of the junction unmatched. General observations from the study: The larger cohort examined one V-J beta rearrangement, not whole repertoires.

The receptor was isolated from a female donor with breast cancer. Material: memory CD4+ T cells sorted from a lymph node. Subset defined: memory CD4+ T cells, CD4+CD45RO+CD25-. The chain combines TRBV29-1 with TRBJ2-1; 9 nucleotides match TRBD1. The CDR3, as DNA: TGCAGCGTTGCAGCCGGACAGGGGATGGTTGCGAATGAGCAGTTCTTC. Its translation: CSVAAGQGMVANEQFF.